The clone carrying this TCR beta chain was counted at least ten times. The time point here: patch test 1, 2 weeks after DPC sensitization. Specified treatment: therapeutic diphenylcyclopropenone sensitization with weekly scalp DPC. Patients had alopecia, were aged 18 to 70, and were not pregnant. The data were obtained in a study of human T cells and chemical hapten exposure. Background on the study: Diphenylcyclopropenone doses were given weekly to the scalps of patients across the roughly 23-week study. Per-sample TCR yield variation was attributed mainly to small pooled library volume differences.

V was shortened by 11 bases and J by 0 bases, with 18 bases between the two germline ends. The CDR3 loop spans 15 amino acids. Germline-derived CDR1 and CDR2 are SGHAT and FQNNGV. Individual cDNA molecules in this library carried unique molecular identifiers. TCRdb re-called the RACE reads with MiXCR, one entry per CDR3 protein. The repertoire includes about 81,000 distinct CDR3 sequences, 7.5% to 9.5% of them detected once, and under 2% sits in the top ten. The source of this sequence is a woman under 40 with alopecia areata. Some clones in this sample may be carry-over from other donors' samples. J is TRBJ2-3 and V is TRBV11-2; possibly TRBD2 for D (6 bases). The sequenced sample was whole blood, obtained in connection with sensitization to the hapten diphenylcyclopropenone (DPC). CDR3: CAASRLGASTDTQYF. In DNA, the CDR3 is TGTGCCGCCTCCCGACTAGGAGCTAGCACAGATACGCAGTATTTT.